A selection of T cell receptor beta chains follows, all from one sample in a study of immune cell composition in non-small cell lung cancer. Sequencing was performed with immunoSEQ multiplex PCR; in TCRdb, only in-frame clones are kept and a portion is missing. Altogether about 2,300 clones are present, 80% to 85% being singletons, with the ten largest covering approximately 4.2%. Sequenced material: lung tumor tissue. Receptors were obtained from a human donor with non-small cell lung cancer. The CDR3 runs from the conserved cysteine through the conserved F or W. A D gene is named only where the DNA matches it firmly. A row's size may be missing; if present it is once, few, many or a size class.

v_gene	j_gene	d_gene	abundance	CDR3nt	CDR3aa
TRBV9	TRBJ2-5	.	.	TGTGCCAGCAGCAAGGCCCCCTCCAGCGGAGAGACCCAGTACTTC	CASSKAPSSGETQYF
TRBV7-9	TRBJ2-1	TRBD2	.	TGTGCCAGCAGCTCTCTCTCTAGCGGGGCCTCCTACAATGAGCAGTTCTTC	CASSSLSSGASYNEQFF
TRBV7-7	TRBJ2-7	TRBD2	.	TGTGCTAGCAGCTTAGCGGCTAGCGGGAGGGGCGAGCAGTACTTC	CASSLAASGRGEQYF
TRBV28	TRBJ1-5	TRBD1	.	TGTGCCAGCAGTACAGGGGGTTCGGGCAATCAGCCCCAGCATTTT	CASSTGGSGNQPQHF
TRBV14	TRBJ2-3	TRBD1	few	TGTGCCAGCAGCCAAGGCTATGGGACAGGGGGAGGAACAGATACGCAGTATTTT	CASSQGYGTGGGTDTQYF
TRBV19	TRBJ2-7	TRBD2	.	TGTGCCAGTAGTATGGGGTTAGCGGGAGCACCCTACGAGCAGTACTTC	CASSMGLAGAPYEQYF
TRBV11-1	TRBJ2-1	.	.	TGTGCCAGCAGCTTTCAACTGAACAATGAGCAGTTCTTC	CASSFQLNNEQFF
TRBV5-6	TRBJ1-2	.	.	TGTGCCAGCAGCTTGTCCGCTCTGTCGAGGAAGGGCTACACCTTC	CASSLSALSRKGYTF
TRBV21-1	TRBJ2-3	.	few	TGTGCCAGCAGCAAGCCTGACGATGGACTAGCGGGAGGGAAATGCACAGATACGCAGTATTTT	CASSKPDDGLAGGKCTDTQYF
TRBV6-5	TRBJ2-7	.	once	TGTGCCAGCAGTTCCCTCTACGAGCAGTACTTC	CASSSLYEQYF
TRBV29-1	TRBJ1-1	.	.	TGCAGCGTTGCCCCCGGAGGCAGTTCCCATGAAGCTTTCTTT	CSVAPGGSSHEAFF
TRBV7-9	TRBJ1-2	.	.	TGTGCCAGCAGCCTCTTGGGGGGGCGGTGGAAGTATGGCTACACCTTC	CASSLLGGRWKYGYTF
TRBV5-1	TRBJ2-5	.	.	TGCGCCAGCAGCTTAGAGGGTCTAGGCCAAGAGACCCAGTACTTC	CASSLEGLGQETQYF
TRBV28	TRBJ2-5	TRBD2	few	TGTGCCAGCAGTTTAAGCGGACTAGGGGCAGGGGAGACCCAGTACTTC	CASSLSGLGAGETQYF
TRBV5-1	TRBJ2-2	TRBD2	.	TGCGCCAGCAGCTCCCGACTAGCGGGAGGGCCCGGGGAGCTGTTTTTT	CASSSRLAGGPGELFF